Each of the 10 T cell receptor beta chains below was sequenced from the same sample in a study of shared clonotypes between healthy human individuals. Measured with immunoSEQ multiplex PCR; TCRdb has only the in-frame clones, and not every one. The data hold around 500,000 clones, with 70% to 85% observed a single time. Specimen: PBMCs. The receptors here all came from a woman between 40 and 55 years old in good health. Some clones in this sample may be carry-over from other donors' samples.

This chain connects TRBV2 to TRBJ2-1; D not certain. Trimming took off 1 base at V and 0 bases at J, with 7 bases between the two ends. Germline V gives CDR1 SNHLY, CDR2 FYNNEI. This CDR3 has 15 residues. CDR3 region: CASSEGTVSYNEQFF. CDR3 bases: TGTGCCAGCAGTGAAGGGACGGTCTCCTACAATGAGCAGTTCTTC.

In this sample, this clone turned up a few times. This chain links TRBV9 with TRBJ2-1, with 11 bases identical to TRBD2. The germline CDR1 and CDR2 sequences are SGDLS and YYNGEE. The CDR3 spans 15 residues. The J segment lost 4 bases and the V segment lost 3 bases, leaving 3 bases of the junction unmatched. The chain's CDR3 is CASSGGLAEYNEQFF. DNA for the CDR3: TGTGCCAGCAGCGGGGGACTAGCGGAGTACAATGAGCAGTTCTTC.

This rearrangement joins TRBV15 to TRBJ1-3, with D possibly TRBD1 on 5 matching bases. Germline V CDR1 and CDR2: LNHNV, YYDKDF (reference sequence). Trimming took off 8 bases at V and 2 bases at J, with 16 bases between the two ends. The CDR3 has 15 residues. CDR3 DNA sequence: TGTGCCACCGGGAAGCAATTAGGGGCTGGAAACACCATATATTTT. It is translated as CATGKQLGAGNTIYF.

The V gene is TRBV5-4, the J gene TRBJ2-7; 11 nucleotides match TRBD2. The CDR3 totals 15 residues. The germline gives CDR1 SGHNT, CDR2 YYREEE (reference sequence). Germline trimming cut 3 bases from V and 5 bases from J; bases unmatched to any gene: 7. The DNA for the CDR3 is TGTGCCAGCAGCTCCTTAGCGGGAGGGCTCCACGAGCAGTACTTC. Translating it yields CASSSLAGGLHEQYF. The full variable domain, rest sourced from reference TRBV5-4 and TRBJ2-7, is ETGVTQSPTHLIKTRGQQVTLRCSSQSGHNTVSWYQQALGQGPQFIFQYYREEENGRGNFPPRFSGLQFPNYSSELNVNALELDDSALYLCASSSLAGGLHEQYFGPGTRLTVT.

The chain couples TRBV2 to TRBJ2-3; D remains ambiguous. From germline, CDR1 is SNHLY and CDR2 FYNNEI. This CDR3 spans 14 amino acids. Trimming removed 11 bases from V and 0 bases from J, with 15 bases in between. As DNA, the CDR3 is TGTGCCGGTACTTGGGAATCTAGCACAGATACGCAGTATTTT. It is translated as CAGTWESSTDTQYF. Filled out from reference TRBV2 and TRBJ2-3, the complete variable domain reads EPEVTQTPSHQVTQMGQEVILRCVPISNHLYFYWYRQILGQKVEFLVSFYNNEISEKSEIFDDQFSVERPDGSNFTLKIRSTKLEDSAMYFCAGTWESSTDTQYFGPGTRLTVL.

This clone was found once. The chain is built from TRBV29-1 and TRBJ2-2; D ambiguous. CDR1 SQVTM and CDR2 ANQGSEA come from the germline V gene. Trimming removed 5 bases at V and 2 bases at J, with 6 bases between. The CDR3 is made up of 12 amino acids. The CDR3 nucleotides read TGCAGCGTTTGGGGAAACACCGGGGAGCTGTTTTTT. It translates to CSVWGNTGELFF.

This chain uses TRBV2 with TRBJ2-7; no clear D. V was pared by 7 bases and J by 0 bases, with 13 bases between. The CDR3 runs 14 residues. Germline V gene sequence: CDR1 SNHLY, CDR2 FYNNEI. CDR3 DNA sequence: TGTGCCAGCAAGTTCGGCGGAAGCTCCTACGAGCAGTACTTC. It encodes CASKFGGSSYEQYF.

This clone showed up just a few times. CDR3 protein: CASSYFSGPGEFF. DNA for the CDR3: TGTGCCAGCAGTTACTTCTCCGGCCCCGGGGAGTTCTTC. The chain recombines TRBV27 with TRBJ2-1; tentatively, D is TRBD2 (5 bases). The V end was cut by 4 bases, the J end by 14 bases, with 18 bases between. CDR1 and CDR2 from the germline V gene are MNHEY and SMNVEV (reference sequence). The CDR3 sequence is 13 residues long.

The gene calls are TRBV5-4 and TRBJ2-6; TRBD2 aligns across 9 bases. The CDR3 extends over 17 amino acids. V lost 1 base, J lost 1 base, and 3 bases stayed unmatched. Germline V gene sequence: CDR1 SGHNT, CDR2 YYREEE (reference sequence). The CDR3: CASSLFAGGSGANVLTF. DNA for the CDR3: TGTGCCAGCAGCTTGTTCGCGGGAGGGTCTGGGGCCAACGTCCTGACTTTC.

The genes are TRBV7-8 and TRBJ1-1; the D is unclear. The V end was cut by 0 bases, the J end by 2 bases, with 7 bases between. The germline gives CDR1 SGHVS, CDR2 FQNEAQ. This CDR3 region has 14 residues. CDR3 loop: CASSLAGFNTEAFF. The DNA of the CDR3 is TGTGCCAGCAGCTTAGCAGGGTTCAACACTGAAGCTTTCTTT.